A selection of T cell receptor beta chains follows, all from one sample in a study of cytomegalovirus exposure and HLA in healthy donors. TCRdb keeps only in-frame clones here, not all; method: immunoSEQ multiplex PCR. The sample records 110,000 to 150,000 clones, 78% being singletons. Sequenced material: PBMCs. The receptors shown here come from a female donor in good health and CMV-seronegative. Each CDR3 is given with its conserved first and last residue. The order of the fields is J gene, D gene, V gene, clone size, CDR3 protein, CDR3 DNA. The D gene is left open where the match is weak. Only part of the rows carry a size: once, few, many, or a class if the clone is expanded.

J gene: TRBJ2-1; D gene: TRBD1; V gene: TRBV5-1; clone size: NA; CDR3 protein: CASSLGFGTAYNEQFF; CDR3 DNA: TGCGCCAGCAGCTTGGGCTTCGGGACAGCATACAATGAGCAGTTCTTC
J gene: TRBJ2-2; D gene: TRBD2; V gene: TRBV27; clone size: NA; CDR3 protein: CASRRGVDTGELFF; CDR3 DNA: TGTGCCAGCAGGCGGGGGGTGGATACCGGGGAGCTGTTTTTT
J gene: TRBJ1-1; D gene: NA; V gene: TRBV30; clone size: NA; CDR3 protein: CAWMRSEAFF; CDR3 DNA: TGTGCCTGGATGCGGTCTGAAGCTTTCTTT
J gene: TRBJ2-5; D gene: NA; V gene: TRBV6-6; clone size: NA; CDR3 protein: CASSQSGLQETQYF; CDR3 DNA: TGTGCCAGCAGTCAATCGGGACTCCAAGAGACCCAGTACTTC
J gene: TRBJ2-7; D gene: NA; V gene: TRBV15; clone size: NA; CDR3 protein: CATSREPGNYEQYF; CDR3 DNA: TGTGCCACCAGCAGAGAACCGGGGAATTACGAGCAGTACTTC
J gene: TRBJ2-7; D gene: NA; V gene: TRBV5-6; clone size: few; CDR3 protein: CASSPDRTNYEQYF; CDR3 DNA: TGTGCCAGCAGCCCGGACAGGACTAACTACGAGCAGTACTTC
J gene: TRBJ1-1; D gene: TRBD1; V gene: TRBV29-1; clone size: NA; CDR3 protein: CSVHPGGVGTEAFF; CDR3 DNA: TGCAGCGTCCACCCAGGGGGCGTGGGCACTGAAGCTTTCTTT
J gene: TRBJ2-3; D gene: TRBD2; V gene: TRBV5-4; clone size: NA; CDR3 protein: CASSFSGVGRTDTQYF; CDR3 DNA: TGTGCCAGCAGCTTTAGCGGGGTAGGCAGGACAGATACGCAGTATTTT
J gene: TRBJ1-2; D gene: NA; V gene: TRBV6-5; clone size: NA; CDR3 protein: CASRPSGVGGYTF; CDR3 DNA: TGTGCCAGCAGACCCTCGGGGGTCGGTGGCTACACCTTC
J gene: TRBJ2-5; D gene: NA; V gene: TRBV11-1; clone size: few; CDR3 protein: CASSPNAGALQETQYF; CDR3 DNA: TGTGCCAGCAGCCCAAACGCAGGTGCTCTCCAAGAGACCCAGTACTTC
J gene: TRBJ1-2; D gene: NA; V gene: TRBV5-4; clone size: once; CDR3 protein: CASSFVRGRWYGYTF; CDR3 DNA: TGTGCCAGCAGCTTTGTCAGGGGTCGGTGGTATGGCTACACCTTC
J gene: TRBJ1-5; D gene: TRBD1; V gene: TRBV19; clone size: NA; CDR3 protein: CASRATGTYSNQPQHF; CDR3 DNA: TGTGCCAGTAGAGCGACAGGGACTTATAGCAATCAGCCCCAGCATTTT
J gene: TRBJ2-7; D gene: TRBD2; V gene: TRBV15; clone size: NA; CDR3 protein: CATSQKSGGGPYEQYF; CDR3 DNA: TGTGCCACCAGCCAAAAAAGCGGGGGCGGCCCATACGAGCAGTACTTC
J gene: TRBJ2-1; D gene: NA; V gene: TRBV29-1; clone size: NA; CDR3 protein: CSVVRGAANEQFF; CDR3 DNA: TGCAGCGTTGTAAGGGGTGCCGCCAATGAGCAGTTCTTC
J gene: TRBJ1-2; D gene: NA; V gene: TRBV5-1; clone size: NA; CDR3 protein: CASSPGTGVPPSQDYGYTF; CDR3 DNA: TGCGCCAGCAGCCCCGGGACGGGGGTGCCCCCCTCCCAGGACTATGGCTACACCTTC
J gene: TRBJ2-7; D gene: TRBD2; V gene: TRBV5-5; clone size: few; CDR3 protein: CASSQVGLAVNGEQYF; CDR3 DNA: TGTGCCAGCAGCCAGGTCGGGCTAGCGGTGAACGGGGAGCAGTACTTC
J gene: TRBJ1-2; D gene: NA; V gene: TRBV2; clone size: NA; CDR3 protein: CASSFQGLDGYPF; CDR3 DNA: TGTGCCAGCAGTTTTCAGGGTCTCGATGGCTACCCCTTC
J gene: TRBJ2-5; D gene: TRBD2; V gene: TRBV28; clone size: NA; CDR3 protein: CASSPNYSGSQETQYF; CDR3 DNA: TGTGCCAGCAGCCCCAACTATAGCGGGAGCCAGGAGACCCAGTACTTC
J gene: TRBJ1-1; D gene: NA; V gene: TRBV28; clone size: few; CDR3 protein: CASRGGWGNTEAFF; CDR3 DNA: TGTGCCAGCAGAGGAGGGTGGGGGAACACTGAAGCTTTCTTT
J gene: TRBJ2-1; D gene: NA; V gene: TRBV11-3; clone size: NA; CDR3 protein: CASSLDPSTNSYNEQFF; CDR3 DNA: TGTGCCAGCAGCTTAGACCCCAGTACGAACTCCTACAATGAGCAGTTCTTC
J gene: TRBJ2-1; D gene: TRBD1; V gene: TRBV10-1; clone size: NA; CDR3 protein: CASSRWDRSGNEQFF; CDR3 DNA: TGCGCCAGCTCCCGGTGGGACAGGAGCGGGAATGAGCAGTTCTTC
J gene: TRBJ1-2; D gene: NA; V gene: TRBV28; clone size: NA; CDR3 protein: CASSGGVVHYGYTF; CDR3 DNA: TGTGCCAGCAGTGGCGGCGTTGTCCACTATGGCTACACCTTC
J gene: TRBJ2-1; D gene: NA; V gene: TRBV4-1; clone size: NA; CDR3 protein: CASSHGNSGSSYNEQFF; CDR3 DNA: TGCGCCAGCAGCCACGGAAATAGCGGTTCCTCCTACAATGAGCAGTTCTTC
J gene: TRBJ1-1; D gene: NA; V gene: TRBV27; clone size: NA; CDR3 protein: CASSYRAMNTEAFF; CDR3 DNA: TGTGCCAGCAGTTACAGGGCAATGAACACTGAAGCTTTCTTT
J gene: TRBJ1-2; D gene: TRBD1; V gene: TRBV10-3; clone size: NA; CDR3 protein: CATSRGQVGDYGYTF; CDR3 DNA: TGTGCCACGTCGCGTGGACAGGTCGGTGACTATGGCTACACCTTC
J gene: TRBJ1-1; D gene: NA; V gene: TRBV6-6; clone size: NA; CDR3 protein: CASRPTVNTEAFF; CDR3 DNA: TGTGCCAGCAGGCCGACAGTGAACACTGAAGCTTTCTTT
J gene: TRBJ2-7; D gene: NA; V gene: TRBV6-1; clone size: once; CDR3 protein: CASSLESLSEQYF; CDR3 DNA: TGTGCCAGCAGTTTAGAGAGCCTCTCCGAGCAGTACTTC
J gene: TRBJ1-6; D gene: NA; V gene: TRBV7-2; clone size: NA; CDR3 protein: CASRLDNSPLHF; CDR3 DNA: TGTGCCAGCCGACTGGATAATTCACCCCTCCACTTT
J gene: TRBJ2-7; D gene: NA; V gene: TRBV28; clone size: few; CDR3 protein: CASSPPSYEQYF; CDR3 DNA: TGTGCCAGCAGCCCCCCCTCGTACGAGCAGTACTTC
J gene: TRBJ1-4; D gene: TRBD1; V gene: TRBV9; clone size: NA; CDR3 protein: CASSSRGSFLTGGVTNEKLFF; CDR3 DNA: TGTGCCAGCAGCTCCCGCGGAAGCTTTTTGACAGGGGGCGTTACTAATGAAAAACTGTTTTTT
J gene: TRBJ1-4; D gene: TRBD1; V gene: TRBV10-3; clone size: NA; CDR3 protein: CAISPGQGREKLFF; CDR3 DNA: TGTGCCATCAGTCCGGGACAGGGGAGAGAAAAACTGTTTTTT
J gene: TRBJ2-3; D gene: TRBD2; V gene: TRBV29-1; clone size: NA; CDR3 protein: CSVEEASGKTDTQYF; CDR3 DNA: TGCAGCGTTGAAGAGGCTAGCGGCAAAACAGATACGCAGTATTTT
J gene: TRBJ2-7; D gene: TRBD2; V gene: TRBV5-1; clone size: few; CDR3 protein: CASSHGGGGGGKEQYF; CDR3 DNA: TGCGCCAGCAGCCACGGGGGGGGCGGAGGGGGAAAGGAGCAGTACTTC
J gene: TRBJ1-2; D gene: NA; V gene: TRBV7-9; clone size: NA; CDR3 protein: CASSARGRAGGYTF; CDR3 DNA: TGTGCCAGCAGCGCCCGGGGGAGGGCAGGCGGCTACACCTTC
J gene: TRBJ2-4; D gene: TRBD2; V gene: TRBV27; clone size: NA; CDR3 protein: CASSPSAGEDKNIQYF; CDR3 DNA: TGTGCCAGCAGTCCCTCTGCGGGAGAGGACAAAAACATTCAGTACTTC
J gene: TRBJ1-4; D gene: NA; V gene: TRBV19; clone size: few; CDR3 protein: CASSIDARIHEKLFF; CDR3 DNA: TGTGCCAGTAGTATAGATGCGAGGATTCATGAAAAACTGTTTTTT
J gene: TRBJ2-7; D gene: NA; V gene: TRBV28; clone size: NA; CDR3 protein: CASSLEPSRGEQYF; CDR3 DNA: TGTGCCAGCAGTTTGGAACCATCGCGGGGCGAGCAGTACTTC
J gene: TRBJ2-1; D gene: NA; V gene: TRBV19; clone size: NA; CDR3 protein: CASSIRGGVSYNEQFF; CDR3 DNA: TGTGCCAGTAGTATTCGAGGGGGAGTTTCCTACAATGAGCAGTTCTTC
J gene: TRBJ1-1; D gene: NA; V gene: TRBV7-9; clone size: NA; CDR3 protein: CASSSSGRLQAFF; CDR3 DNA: TGTGCCAGCAGCTCCAGTGGCCGACTACAAGCTTTCTTT
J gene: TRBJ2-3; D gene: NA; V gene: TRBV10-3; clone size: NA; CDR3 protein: CAISESTSDTQYF; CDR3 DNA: TGTGCCATCAGTGAGTCGACTTCTGATACGCAGTATTTT
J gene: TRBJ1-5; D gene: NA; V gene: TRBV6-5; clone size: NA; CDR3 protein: CASSYSQTHQPQHF; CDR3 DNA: TGTGCCAGCAGTTACTCGCAGACACATCAGCCCCAGCATTTT
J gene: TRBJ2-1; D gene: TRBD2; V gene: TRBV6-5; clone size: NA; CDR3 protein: CATLIAGGLGEQFF; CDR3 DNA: TGTGCCACCCTAATAGCGGGGGGGCTAGGTGAGCAGTTCTTC
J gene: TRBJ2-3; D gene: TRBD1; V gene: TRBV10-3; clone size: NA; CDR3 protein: CAISYRDRGSNTQYF; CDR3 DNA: TGTGCCATCAGCTACCGGGACAGGGGATCGAATACGCAGTATTTT
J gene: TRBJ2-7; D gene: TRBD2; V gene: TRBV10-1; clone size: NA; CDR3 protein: CASSEASGGASYEQYF; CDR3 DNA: TGCGCCAGCAGTGAAGCTAGCGGGGGGGCGTCCTACGAGCAGTACTTC
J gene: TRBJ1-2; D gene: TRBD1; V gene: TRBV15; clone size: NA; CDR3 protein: CATSRVLDRGDYTF; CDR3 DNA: TGTGCCACCAGCAGAGTTCTGGACAGGGGGGACTACACCTTC
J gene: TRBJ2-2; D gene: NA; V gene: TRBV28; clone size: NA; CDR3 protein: CASSRGGATGELFF; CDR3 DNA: TGTGCCAGCAGTCGAGGGGGTGCGACCGGGGAGCTGTTTTTT
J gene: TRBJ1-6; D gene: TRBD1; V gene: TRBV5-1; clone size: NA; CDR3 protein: CASSLTGGSDSPLHF; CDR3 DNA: TGCGCCAGCAGCTTAACAGGGGGTTCGGATTCACCCCTCCACTTT
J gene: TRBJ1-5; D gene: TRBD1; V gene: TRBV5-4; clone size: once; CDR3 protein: CASSLLTGTGQPQHF; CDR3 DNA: TGTGCCAGCAGCTTATTGACAGGGACAGGTCAGCCCCAGCATTTT
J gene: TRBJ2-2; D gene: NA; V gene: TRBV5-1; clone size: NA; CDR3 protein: CASSPTGQTFPGELFF; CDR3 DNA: TGCGCCAGCAGCCCAACAGGACAGACCTTCCCCGGGGAGCTGTTTTTT
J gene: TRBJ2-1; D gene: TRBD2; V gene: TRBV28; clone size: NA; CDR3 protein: CASSSGTSGRYEQFF; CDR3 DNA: TGTGCCAGCAGTTCCGGGACTAGCGGGAGGTATGAGCAGTTCTTC
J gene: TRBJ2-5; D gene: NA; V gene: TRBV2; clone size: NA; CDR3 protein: CASQEFAGETQYF; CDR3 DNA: TGTGCCAGCCAAGAGTTCGCGGGAGAGACCCAGTACTTC
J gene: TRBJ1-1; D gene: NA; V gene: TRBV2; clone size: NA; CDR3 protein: CASRRDQTEAFF; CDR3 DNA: TGTGCCAGCCGGAGGGACCAGACTGAAGCTTTCTTT
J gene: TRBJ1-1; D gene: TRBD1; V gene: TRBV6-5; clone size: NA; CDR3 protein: CASRGTGLNTEAFF; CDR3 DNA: TGTGCCAGCAGGGGGACAGGGCTTAACACTGAAGCTTTCTTT
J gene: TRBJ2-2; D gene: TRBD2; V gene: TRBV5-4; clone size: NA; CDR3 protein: CASSLGTGTTSTGELFF; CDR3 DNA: TGTGCCAGCAGCTTGGGGACCGGGACTACTAGCACCGGGGAGCTGTTTTTT
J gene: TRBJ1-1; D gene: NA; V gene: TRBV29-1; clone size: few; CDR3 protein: CSVVGGHGNTEAFF; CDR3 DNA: TGCAGCGTTGTTGGAGGGCACGGGAACACTGAAGCTTTCTTT